The 9 T cell receptor beta chains below were found in one sample sequenced in a study of cytomegalovirus exposure and HLA in healthy donors. Amplification used 60 Vbeta primers and 13 Jbeta primers. Profiled with immunoSEQ multiplex PCR; TCRdb holds only in-frame clones, not every one. The table shows around 140,000 clones, with roughly 80% occurring only once. What was sequenced was PBMCs. These TCRs come from a female donor in good health and CMV-seronegative.

The chain carries TRBV13 and TRBJ2-1; 10 nucleotides line up with TRBD2. Germline CDR1 and CDR2: PRHDT and FYEKMQ (reference sequence). V lost 1 base, J lost 5 bases, and 2 bases stayed unmatched. The CDR3 totals 15 residues. The CDR3, as DNA: TGTGCCAGCAGCTTAGCTAGCGGGAGCAACAATGAGCAGTTCTTC. Protein product: CASSLASGSNNEQFF.

The genes are TRBV19 and TRBJ2-2, with 8 positions matching TRBD2. V trimming: 8 bases; J trimming: 4 bases; junction bases outside the gene matches: 6. The CDR3 is 14 residues long. Germline V gene sequence: CDR1 LNHDA, CDR2 SQIVND (reference sequence). The CDR3 DNA is TGTGCCAGTGCAGCGGGAGTGGTCACCGGGGAGCTGTTTTTT. Protein sequence: CASAAGVVTGELFF.

This clone showed up just a few times. V and J are TRBV9 and TRBJ2-3, with TRBD2 matching over 12 bases. Per germline, CDR1 SGDLS and CDR2 YYNGEE. The CDR3 covers 18 residues. With V trimmed by 0 bases and J by 3 bases, 8 bases remained unmatched. This CDR3 is CASSVGLAGVLRTDTQYF. The CDR3 bases are TGTGCCAGCAGCGTAGGACTAGCGGGAGTTCTGAGGACAGATACGCAGTATTTT.

The chain carries TRBV5-1 and TRBJ2-5; the match to TRBD1 covers 7 bases. The CDR3 length is 15 residues. J was trimmed by 5 bases and V by 2 bases; bases with no gene match: 9. CDR1 is SGHRS and CDR2 is YFSETQ in the germline V gene. CDR3 bases: TGCGCCAGCAGCTTCTTCGGGACAGAGGGGGAGACCCAGTACTTC. It is translated as CASSFFGTEGETQYF.

This chain joins TRBV20-1 and TRBJ2-7; a weak D match, TRBD1 (6 bases). The CDR3 spans 11 residues. With 6 bases removed from V and 5 bases from J, the gap between germline ends came to 11 bases. Germline V lookup: CDR1 DFQATT, CDR2 SNEGSKA (reference sequence). CDR3 amino acids: CSASQGNEQYF. Here the CDR3 DNA reads TGCAGTGCAAGCCAGGGGAACGAGCAGTACTTC.

The chain joins TRBV6-7 to TRBJ1-3, with a weak D call TRBD1 (5 bases). TRBV6-7 counts as an open reading frame of uncertain function. The CDR3 spans 16 residues. Trimming pared 2 bases from V and 0 bases from J, leaving 11 bases between. The CDR3 sequence is CASSYKDISSGNTIYF. The CDR3 DNA follows: TGTGCCAGCAGTTACAAGGACATCTCCTCTGGAAACACCATATATTTT.

V is TRBV10-3 and J is TRBJ2-7, with D perhaps matching TRBD2 (6 bases). The CDR3 is made up of 15 amino acids. CDR1 is ENHRY and CDR2 is SYGVKD in the germline V gene. V gave up 0 bases and J gave up 0 bases, with 9 bases separating them. Here the CDR3 reads CAISESNSGSYEQYF. The CDR3 nucleotides read TGTGCCATCAGTGAGTCAAATAGCGGCTCCTACGAGCAGTACTTC.

The chain combines TRBV4-2 with TRBJ2-1, with TRBD2 matching 13 bases. V trimming: 4 bases; J trimming: 10 bases; junction bases outside the gene matches: 10. The CDR3 runs to 16 residues. The germline CDR1 and CDR2 sequences are LGHNA and YNFKEQ. CDR3 bases: TGTGCCAGCAGCCTCGGGACTAGCGGGATAGGGCGAGAGCAGTTCTTC. It specifies CASSLGTSGIGREQFF.

In DNA, the CDR3 is TGTGCCACCAGCAGAGCGGCTAGCGGGTCGGAGACCCAGTACTTC. Its translation is CATSRAASGSETQYF. V gene TRBV15 combines with J gene TRBJ2-5; 8 nucleotides line up with TRBD2. After removal of 1 base from V and 5 bases from J, the junction contained 6 bases not matched to a gene. The V gene's germline CDR1 is LNHNV and CDR2 YYDKDF (reference sequence). The CDR3 loop spans 15 amino acids.